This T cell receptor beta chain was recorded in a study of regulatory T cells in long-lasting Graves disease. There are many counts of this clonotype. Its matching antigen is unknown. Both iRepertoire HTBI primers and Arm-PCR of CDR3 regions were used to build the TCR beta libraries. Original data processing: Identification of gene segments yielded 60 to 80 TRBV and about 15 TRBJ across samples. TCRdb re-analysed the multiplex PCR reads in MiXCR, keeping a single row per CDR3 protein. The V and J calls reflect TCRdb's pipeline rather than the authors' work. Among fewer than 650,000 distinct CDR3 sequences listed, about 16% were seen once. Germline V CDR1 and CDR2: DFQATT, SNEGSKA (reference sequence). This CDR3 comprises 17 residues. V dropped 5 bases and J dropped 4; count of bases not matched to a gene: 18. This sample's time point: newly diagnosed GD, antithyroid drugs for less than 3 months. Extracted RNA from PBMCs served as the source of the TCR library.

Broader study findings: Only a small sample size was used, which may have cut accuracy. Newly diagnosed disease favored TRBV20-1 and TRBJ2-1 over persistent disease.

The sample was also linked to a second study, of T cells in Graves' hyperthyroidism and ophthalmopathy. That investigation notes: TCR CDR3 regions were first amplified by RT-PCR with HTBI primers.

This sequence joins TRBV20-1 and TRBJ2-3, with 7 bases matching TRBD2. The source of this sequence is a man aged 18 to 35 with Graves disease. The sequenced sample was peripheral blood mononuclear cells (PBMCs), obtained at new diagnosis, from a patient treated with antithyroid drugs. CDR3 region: CSALAFGGNGRADTQYF. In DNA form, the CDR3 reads TGCAGTGCTCTGGCCTTCGGGGGGAATGGTCGGGCAGATACGCAGTATTTT.